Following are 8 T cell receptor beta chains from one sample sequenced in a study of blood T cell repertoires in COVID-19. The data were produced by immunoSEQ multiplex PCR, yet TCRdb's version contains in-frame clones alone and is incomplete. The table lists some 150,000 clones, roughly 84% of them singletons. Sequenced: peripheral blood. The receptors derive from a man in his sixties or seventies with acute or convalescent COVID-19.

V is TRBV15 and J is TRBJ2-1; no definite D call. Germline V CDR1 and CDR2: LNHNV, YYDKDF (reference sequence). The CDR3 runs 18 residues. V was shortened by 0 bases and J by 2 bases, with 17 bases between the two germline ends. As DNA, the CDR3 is TGTGCCACCAGCAGAGATGCGTCCAGCTCAGGCACCTACAATGAGCAGTTCTTC. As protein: CATSRDASSSGTYNEQFF.

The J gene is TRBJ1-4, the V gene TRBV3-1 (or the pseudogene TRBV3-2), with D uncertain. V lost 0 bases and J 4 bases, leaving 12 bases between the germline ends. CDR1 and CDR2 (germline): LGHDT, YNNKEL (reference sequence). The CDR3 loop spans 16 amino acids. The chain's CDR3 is CASSQDLGGFNEKLFF. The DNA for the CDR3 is TGTGCCAGCAGCCAAGATCTGGGAGGGTTTAATGAAAAACTGTTTTTT.

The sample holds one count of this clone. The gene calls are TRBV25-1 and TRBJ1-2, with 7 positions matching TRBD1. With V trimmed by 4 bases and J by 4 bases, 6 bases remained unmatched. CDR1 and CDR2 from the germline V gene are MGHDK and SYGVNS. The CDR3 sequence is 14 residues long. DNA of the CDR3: TGTGCCAGCAGTGCCGGGACAGTAAGCTATGGCTACACCTTC. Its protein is CASSAGTVSYGYTF.

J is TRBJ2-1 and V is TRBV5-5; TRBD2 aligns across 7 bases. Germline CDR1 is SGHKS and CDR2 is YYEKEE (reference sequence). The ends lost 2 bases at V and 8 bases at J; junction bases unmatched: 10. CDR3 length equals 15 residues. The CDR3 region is CASSFSGSLDDEQFF. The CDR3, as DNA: TGTGCCAGCAGCTTTAGCGGGTCCCTGGACGATGAGCAGTTCTTC.

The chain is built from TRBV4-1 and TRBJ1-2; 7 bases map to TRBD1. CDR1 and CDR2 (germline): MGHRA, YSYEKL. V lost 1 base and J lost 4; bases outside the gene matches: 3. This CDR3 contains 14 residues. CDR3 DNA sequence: TGCGCCAGCAGCCAAGGGGACAGAGGCTATGGCTACACCTTC. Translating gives CASSQGDRGYGYTF.

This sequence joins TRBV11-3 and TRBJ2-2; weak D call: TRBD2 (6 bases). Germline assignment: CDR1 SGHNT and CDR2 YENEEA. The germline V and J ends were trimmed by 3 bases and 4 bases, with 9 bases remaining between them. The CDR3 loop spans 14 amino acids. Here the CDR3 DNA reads TGTGCCAGCAGCTTGGGACTCAGCACCGGGGAGCTGTTTTTT. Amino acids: CASSLGLSTGELFF.

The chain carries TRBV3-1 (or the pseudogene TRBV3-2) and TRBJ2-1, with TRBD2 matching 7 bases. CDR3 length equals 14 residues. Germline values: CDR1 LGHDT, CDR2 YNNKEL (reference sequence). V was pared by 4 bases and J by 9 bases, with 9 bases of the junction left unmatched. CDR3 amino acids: CASSRDGTGGEQFF. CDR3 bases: TGTGCCAGCAGCCGGGACGGAACGGGGGGTGAGCAGTTCTTC.

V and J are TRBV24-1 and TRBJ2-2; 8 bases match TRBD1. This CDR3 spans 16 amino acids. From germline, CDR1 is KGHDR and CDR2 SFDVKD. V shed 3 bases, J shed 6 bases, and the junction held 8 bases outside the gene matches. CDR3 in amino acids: CATSDHRQGKAGELFF. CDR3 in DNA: TGTGCCACCAGTGATCACCGACAGGGGAAGGCCGGGGAGCTGTTTTTT.